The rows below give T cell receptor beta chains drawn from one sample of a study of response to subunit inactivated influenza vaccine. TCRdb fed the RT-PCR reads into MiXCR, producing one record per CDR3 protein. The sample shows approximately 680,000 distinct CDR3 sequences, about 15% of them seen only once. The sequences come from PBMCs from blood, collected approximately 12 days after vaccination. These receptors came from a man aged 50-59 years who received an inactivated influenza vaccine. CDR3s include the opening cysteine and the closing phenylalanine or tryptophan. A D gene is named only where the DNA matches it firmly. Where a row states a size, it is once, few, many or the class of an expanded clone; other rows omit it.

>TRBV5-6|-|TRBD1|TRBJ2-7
TGTGCCAGCAGCTTGCTGGGACAGGGGGACGAGCAGTACTTC
CASSLLGQGDEQYF
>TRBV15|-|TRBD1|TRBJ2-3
TGTGCCACCGGGGACAGGGAAAGGACAGATACGCAGTATTTT
CATGDRERTDTQYF
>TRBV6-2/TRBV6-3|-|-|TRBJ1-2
TGTGCCAGCAGTACGACTGGGACGGACGGGCGTGGCTACACCTTC
CASSTTGTDGRGYTF
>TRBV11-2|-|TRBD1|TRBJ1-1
TGTGCCAGCAGCTGGACAGGGATAGACACTGAAGCTTTCTTT
CASSWTGIDTEAFF
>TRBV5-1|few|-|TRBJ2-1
TGCGCCAGCAAAGTGAACAGCGCTAACAATGAGCAGTTCTTC
CASKVNSANNEQFF
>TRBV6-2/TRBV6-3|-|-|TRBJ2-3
TGTGCCAGCAGTTACGAGACAGACAAACCATACCCTACAGATACGCAGTATTTT
CASSYETDKPYPTDTQYF
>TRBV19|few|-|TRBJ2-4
TGTGCCAGTAGCCCGGACGTGTGGCTAGCCAAAAACATTCAGTACTTC
CASSPDVWLAKNIQYF
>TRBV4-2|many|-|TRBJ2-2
TGTGCCAGCAGCCAAGGGCAGGGAAGGGGGATGTTTTTT
CASSQGQGRGMFF
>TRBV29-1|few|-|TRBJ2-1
TGCAGCGTCCAAAGGTACTGGGCAGGGGACTACAATGAGCAGTTCTTC
CSVQRYWAGDYNEQFF
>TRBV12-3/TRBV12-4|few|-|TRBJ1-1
TGTGCCAGCAGTTTAACCCAGACCACTGAAGCTTTCTTT
CASSLTQTTEAFF
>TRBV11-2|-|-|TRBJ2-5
TGTGCCAGCAGCGACGACAGGTCCTGGGAGACCCAGTACTTC
CASSDDRSWETQYF
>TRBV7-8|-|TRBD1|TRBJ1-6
TGTGCCAGCAGCTTAGTGGAGAGGGGGCTTTCACCCCTCCACTTT
CASSLVERGLSPLHF
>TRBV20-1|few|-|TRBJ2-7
TGCAGTGCTAGAGATGTCCGGGCCTACGAGCAGTACTTC
CSARDVRAYEQYF
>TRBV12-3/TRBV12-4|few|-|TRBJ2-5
TGTGCCAGCAGTTGGGGGGCTAAAGAGACCCAGTACTTC
CASSWGAKETQYF
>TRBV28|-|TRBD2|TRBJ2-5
TGTGCCAGCAGCTTACTAGGGACTAGCGGGAGAATCGCACAAGAGACCCAGTACTTC
CASSLLGTSGRIAQETQYF
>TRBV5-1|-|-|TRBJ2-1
TGCGCCACCAAGACAGAGGTATACAATGAGCAGTTCTTC
CATKTEVYNEQFF